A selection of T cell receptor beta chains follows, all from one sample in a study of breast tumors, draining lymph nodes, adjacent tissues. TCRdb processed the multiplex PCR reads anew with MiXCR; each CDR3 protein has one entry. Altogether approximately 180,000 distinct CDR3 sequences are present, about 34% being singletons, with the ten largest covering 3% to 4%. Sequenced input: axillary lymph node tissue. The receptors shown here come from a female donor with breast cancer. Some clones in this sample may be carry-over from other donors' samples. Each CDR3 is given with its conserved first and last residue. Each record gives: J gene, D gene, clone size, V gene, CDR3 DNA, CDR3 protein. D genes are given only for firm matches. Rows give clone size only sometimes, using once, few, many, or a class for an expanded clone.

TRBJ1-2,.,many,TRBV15,TGTGCCACCAGCAGCCAATACAGGGACGGGGGCGGCTACACCTTC,CATSSQYRDGGGYTF
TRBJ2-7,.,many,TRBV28,TGTGCCAGCAGCAACTCGGGGGTCCCCTACGAGCAGTACTTC,CASSNSGVPYEQYF
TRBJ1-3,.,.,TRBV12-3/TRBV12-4,TGTGCCAGCAGTTTTGGCAGGGGCTCTGGAAACACCATATATTTT,CASSFGRGSGNTIYF
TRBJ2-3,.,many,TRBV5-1,TGCGCCAGCAGCCTGGACGGTGCCCCGGATACGCAGTATTTT,CASSLDGAPDTQYF
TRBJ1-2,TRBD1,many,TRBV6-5,TGTGCCAGCAGTGCGATCGGACAGGGAAACTATGGCTACACCTTC,CASSAIGQGNYGYTF
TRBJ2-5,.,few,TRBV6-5,TGTGCCAGCAGTCACTCGGGCGGTAGGGAGACCCAGTACTTC,CASSHSGGRETQYF
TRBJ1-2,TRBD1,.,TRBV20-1,TGCAGTCCTACAGGGGGACCGGGTTTATATGGCTACACCTTC,CSPTGGPGLYGYTF
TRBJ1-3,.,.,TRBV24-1,TGTGCCACCAGTGATTTGTATGGCTACACCATATATTTT,CATSDLYGYTIYF
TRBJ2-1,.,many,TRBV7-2,TGTGCCAGCAGCCCCGGGACTTTCAATGAGCAGTTCTTC,CASSPGTFNEQFF
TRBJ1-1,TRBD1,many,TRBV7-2,TGTGCCAGCAGCTTCGAACAGGGGGGAGAAGCTTTCTTT,CASSFEQGGEAFF
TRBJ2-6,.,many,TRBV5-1,TGCGCCAGCAGCTTGGGGATCTCTGGGGCCAACGTCCTGACTTTC,CASSLGISGANVLTF
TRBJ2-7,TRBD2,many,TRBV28,TGTGCCAGCAGTTTGGGGGGACTAGCGGGGGGAGGGTACTTC,CASSLGGLAGGGYF
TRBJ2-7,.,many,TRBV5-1,TGCGCCAGCAGCTTGGTGGCGGGAAGGGCCTACGAGCAGTACTTC,CASSLVAGRAYEQYF
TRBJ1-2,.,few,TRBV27,TGTGCCAGCAGTTTATCGGCTTTGGGCAGGGGTCTCTATGGCTACACCTTC,CASSLSALGRGLYGYTF
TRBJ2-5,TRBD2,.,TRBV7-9,TGTGCCAGCAGCTTAAATAGCGGGGGTGGGGAGACCCAGTACTTC,CASSLNSGGGETQYF
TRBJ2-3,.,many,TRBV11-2,TGTGCCAGCAGCCCGAATGAACTAGCTTCTGCGCAGTATTTT,CASSPNELASAQYF
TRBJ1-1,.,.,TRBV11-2,TGTGCCAGCAGCTTAGAGGCCGCGGTCGGGGCTGAAGCTTTCTTT,CASSLEAAVGAEAFF
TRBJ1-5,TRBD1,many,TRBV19,TGTGCCAGTAGTATATTTCCCCGACAGGGAGCAGGACAGCCCCAGCATTTT,CASSIFPRQGAGQPQHF
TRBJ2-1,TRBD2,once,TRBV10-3,TGTGCCATCGGCCGGACTAGCGGGGGGCCTAATGAGCAGTTCTTC,CAIGRTSGGPNEQFF
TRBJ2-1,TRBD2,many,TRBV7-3,TGTGCCAGCAGCCCAGCCGGGAGGGGCAATGAGCAGTTCTTC,CASSPAGRGNEQFF
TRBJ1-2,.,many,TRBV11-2,TGTGCCAGCAGCTCTGGGTTGGGGATAGGTGGCTACACCTTC,CASSSGLGIGGYTF
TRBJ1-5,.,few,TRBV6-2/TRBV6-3,TGTGCCAGCAGGCCCACAGGGCAGGGGCAGCCCCAGCATTTT,CASRPTGQGQPQHF
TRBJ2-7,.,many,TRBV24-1,TGTGCCACCAGTGATTCAGACTTCTACGAGCAGTACTTC,CATSDSDFYEQYF
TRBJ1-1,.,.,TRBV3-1,TGTGCCAGCAGCCAAGATTCGGACACTGAAGCTTTCTTT,CASSQDSDTEAFF
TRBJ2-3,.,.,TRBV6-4,TGTGGCAGCAGTGAAGGGGTCCGGGCAGATACGCAGTACTTT,CGSSEGVRADTQYF
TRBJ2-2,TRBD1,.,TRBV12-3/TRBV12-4,TGTGCCAGCAGTCCTGGCCAGGGGGCGGGGTCCGGGGAGCTGTTTTTT,CASSPGQGAGSGELFF
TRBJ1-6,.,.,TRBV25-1,TGTGCCAGCAGACTGACAGGCAACAATTCACCCCTCCACTTT,CASRLTGNNSPLHF
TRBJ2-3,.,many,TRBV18,TGTGCCAGCTCACCCCTCAGATCGCGGGGTCAAGATACGCAGTATTTT,CASSPLRSRGQDTQYF
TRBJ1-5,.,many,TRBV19,TGTGCCAGTAGTTCCAGGGCCGGACTTCAGCCCCAGCATTTT,CASSSRAGLQPQHF
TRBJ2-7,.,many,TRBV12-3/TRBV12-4,TGTGCCAGCAGTTTGCAACGGGGGCTCGAGCAGTACTTC,CASSLQRGLEQYF
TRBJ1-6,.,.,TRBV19,TGTGCCAGTAGTCAAGCCGGCCTTCCCTATAATTCACCCCTCCACTTT,CASSQAGLPYNSPLHF
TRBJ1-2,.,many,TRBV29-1,TGCAGCTACGTCGGCAGACGGCAGGGACACACCTTC,CSYVGRRQGHTF
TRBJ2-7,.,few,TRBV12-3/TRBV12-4,TGTGCCAGCAGTTTCGGGCCCCCCAGCGAGCAGTGCTTC,CASSFGPPSEQCF
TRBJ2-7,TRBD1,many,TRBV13,TGTGCCAGCAGCCAGGGACAGTCCTACGAGCAGTACTTC,CASSQGQSYEQYF
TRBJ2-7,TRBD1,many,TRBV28,TGTGCCAGCAGTGTACGTAAACAGGGGGCGAGCGAGCAGTACTTC,CASSVRKQGASEQYF
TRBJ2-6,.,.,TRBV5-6,TGTGCCAGCAGCTTGGGCAACTCTGGGGCCAACGTCCTGACTTTT,CASSLGNSGANVLTF
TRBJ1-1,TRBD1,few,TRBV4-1,TGCGCCAGCAGCCAATGGACAGGTTACACTGAAGCTTTCTTT,CASSQWTGYTEAFF
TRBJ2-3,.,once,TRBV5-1,TGCGCCAGCAGCTTGGAAGGGAGTGATACGCAGTATTTT,CASSLEGSDTQYF
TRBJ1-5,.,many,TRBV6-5,TGTGCCAGCAGTGCAGGGTGGTGGAATCAGCCCCAGCATTTT,CASSAGWWNQPQHF
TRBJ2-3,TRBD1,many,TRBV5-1,TGCGCCAGCAGGAAACAGGGGGTCACAGATACGCAGTATTTT,CASRKQGVTDTQYF
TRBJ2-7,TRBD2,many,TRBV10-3,TGTGCCATCAGTGAGTCTTTAGGCGGGAGTAGGGCCTACGAGCAGTACTTC,CAISESLGGSRAYEQYF
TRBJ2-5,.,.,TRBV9,TGTGCCAGCAGCGTGGGGTGGGAAGAGGCCCAGTACTTC,CASSVGWEEAQYF
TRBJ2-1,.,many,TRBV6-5,TGTGCCAGCAGTTACGTCGGGGGCACCAATGAGCAGTTCTTC,CASSYVGGTNEQFF
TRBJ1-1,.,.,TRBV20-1,TGCAGTGCTCCTATATTGGGACCGGCGAAAACTGAAGCTTTCTTT,CSAPILGPAKTEAFF
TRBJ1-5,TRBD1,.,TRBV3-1,TGTGCCAGCAGCCAAGGCCCCTGGGGACAGGGAAGGCTATTAAGCAATCAGCCCCAGCATTTT,CASSQGPWGQGRLLSNQPQHF
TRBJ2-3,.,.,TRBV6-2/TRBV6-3,TGTGCCAGCAGTCACGGCCGGACCACAGATACGCAGTATTTT,CASSHGRTTDTQYF
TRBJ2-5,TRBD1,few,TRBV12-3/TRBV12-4,TGTGCCAGCAGTCGACAGGGGAGCCAAGAGACCCAGTACTTC,CASSRQGSQETQYF
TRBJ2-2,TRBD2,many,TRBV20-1,TGCAGTGCTTTGACTAGCGGGGGACTTCCGAACACCGGGGAGCTGTTTTTT,CSALTSGGLPNTGELFF
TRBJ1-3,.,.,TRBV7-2,TGTGCCAGCAGCTCCACAGGGCACGGAAACACCACATATTTT,CASSSTGHGNTTYF
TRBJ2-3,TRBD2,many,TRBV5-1,TGCGCCAGCCAGCGGGGGGCTAGCACAGATACGCAGTATTTT,CASQRGASTDTQYF
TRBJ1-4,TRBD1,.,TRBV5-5,TGTGCCAGCAGCTTATGGGACAGACCGAATGAAAAGCTGTTTTTT,CASSLWDRPNEKLFF
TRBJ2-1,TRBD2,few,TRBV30,TGTGCCTGGAGTGATTCTAGCGGGGTGAGCTCCTACAATGAGCAGTTCTTC,CAWSDSSGVSSYNEQFF